One sample yielded the 9 T cell receptor beta chains listed below, sequenced in a study of Ad26.COV2.S vaccination and SARS-CoV-2 variants. Treatment described: about 20 received Ad26.COV2.S at low or high dose, single or two shots; 5 received placebo; per-sample allocation not given. The samples date from day 63 after the first vaccine or placebo injection. Only in-frame clones appear in the TCRdb table, and some are missing; sequencing was by immunoSEQ multiplex PCR. The data contain around 450,000 clones, 88% of them singletons. Source: peripheral blood, taken in a trial of Ad26.COV2.S vaccine versus placebo. The receptors derive from a person aged 18-65 years who received the Ad26.COV2.S COVID-19 vaccine or a placebo.

The chain links TRBV19 to TRBJ2-1; 8 nucleotides agree with TRBD2. Germline V lookup: CDR1 LNHDA, CDR2 SQIVND (reference sequence). The length of the CDR3 is 16 residues. The J segment lost 5 bases and the V segment lost 3 bases, leaving 9 bases of the junction unmatched. This CDR3 reads CASSIRGGGRNNEQFF. For the CDR3, the DNA is TGTGCCAGTAGTATCCGGGGCGGGGGGAGGAACAATGAGCAGTTCTTC.

The rearrangement links TRBV4-1 to TRBJ2-7; 8 bases match TRBD1. Per the germline V gene, CDR1 is MGHRA and CDR2 is YSYEKL. This CDR3 spans 15 amino acids. Trimming cost V 2 bases and J 4 bases; bases outside gene matches: 7. The CDR3 is CASSQPGQGFYEQYF. The CDR3 DNA reads TGCGCCAGCAGCCAACCAGGACAGGGCTTTTACGAGCAGTACTTC.

The J gene is TRBJ1-2, the V gene TRBV5-1; D remains unclear. Deletions cut 0 bases from V and 3 bases from J, with 6 bases between. The CDR3 runs 13 residues. Germline CDR1 and CDR2: SGHRS and YFSETQ. DNA of the CDR3: TGCGCCAGCAGCTTGGTGGCTGACTATGGCTACACCTTC. Amino acid sequence: CASSLVADYGYTF.

This chain links TRBV5-4 with TRBJ1-2; D perhaps matches TRBD1 (5 bases). The CDR3 is made up of 13 amino acids. Germline CDR1 and CDR2: SGHNT and YYREEE (reference sequence). Trimming removed 2 bases from V and 8 bases from J, with 13 bases in between. The CDR3: CASSFSGVVGYTF. CDR3 in DNA: TGTGCCAGCAGCTTCTCGGGGGTAGTCGGCTACACCTTC.

V usage is TRBV13 and J usage is TRBJ1-2; no firm D call. The length of the CDR3 is 12 residues. V lost 3 bases to trimming and J lost 8 bases, with 10 bases between them. Germline V gene data show CDR1 as PRHDT and CDR2 as FYEKMQ (reference sequence). The CDR3 here is CASSFEREGYTF. For the CDR3, the DNA is TGTGCCAGCAGCTTTGAGAGGGAGGGCTACACCTTC.

CDR3 nucleotide sequence: TGTGCCTGGAGTATAACAGGGGGCGTGGTGAATGAGCAGTTCTTC. Its translation is CAWSITGGVVNEQFF. V usage is TRBV30 and J usage is TRBJ2-1; 9 bases align to TRBD1. CDR1 and CDR2 (germline): GTSNPN, SVGIG (reference sequence). There are 15 residues in the CDR3. J was trimmed by 7 bases and V by 2 bases; bases with no gene match: 9.

The CDR3 reads CASSALWGSTDTQYF. Here the CDR3 DNA reads TGTGCCAGCAGCGCTTTATGGGGGAGCACAGATACGCAGTATTTT. The rearrangement joins TRBV5-4 to TRBJ2-3; D may correspond to TRBD1 or TRBD2 (5 bases each). Looked up from germline, CDR1 is SGHNT and CDR2 is YYREEE (reference sequence). The CDR3 spans 15 residues. Trimming removed 4 bases at V and 0 bases at J, with 12 bases between.

This chain links TRBV7-2 with TRBJ2-1; maybe TRBD1 (6 bases). The CDR3 is 18 residues long. Per germline, CDR1 SGHTA and CDR2 FQGNSA. Trimming took 4 bases from V and 4 from J, leaving 23 bases between them. The CDR3 spells CASSSSGGGRGSYNEQFF. The CDR3 bases are TGTGCCAGCAGCTCCTCGGGTGGGGGCAGGGGAAGTTACAATGAGCAGTTCTTC.

J is TRBJ2-7 and V is TRBV28; 8 nucleotides line up with TRBD1. The CDR3 covers 14 residues. Germline CDR1 is MDHEN and CDR2 is SYDVKM. The ends lost 10 bases at V and 0 bases at J; junction bases unmatched: 8. The CDR3 nucleotides are TGTGCCACCGGCCGGACAGGGAACTCCTACGAGCAGTACTTC. Translation gives CATGRTGNSYEQYF.